These 30 T cell receptor beta chains came from one sample sequenced in a study of T cell repertoires in aging, cancer and after chemotherapy. The template was genomic DNA from peripheral blood, not RNA. TRB rearrangements spanning V, D and J were amplified using mixed TRB-A/B primers. From the multiplex PCR reads, TCRdb called clonotypes with MiXCR, one entry per CDR3 protein. Of over 3,500 distinct CDR3 sequences detected, about 40% appear once; the ten largest clones hold 50% to 70%. The specimen sequenced was blood. Every receptor here comes from a human donor with a solid tumor.

This clonotype came up a few times. The J gene is TRBJ1-1, the V gene TRBV30, with 8 bases fitting TRBD1. Germline-derived CDR1 and CDR2 are GTSNPN and SVGIG (reference sequence). With 4 bases clipped from V and 4 bases from J, the junction kept 2 bases outside the gene matches. The CDR3 loop spans 12 amino acids. CDR3 nucleotides: TGTGCCTGGATTACAGGGGGCACTGAAGCTTTCTTT. It specifies CAWITGGTEAFF.

The rearrangement joins TRBV28 to TRBJ2-3; 8 bases are shared with TRBD2. The germline gives CDR1 MDHEN, CDR2 SYDVKM. The trim removed 4 bases at V and 0 bases at J, leaving 6 bases unmatched. CDR3 length: 16 residues. The CDR3 is CASSYRGGTSTDTQYF. The CDR3 DNA is TGTGCCAGCAGTTATCGGGGGGGGACTAGCACAGATACGCAGTATTTT.

The genes are TRBV6-2 or TRBV6-3 and TRBJ1-5; the D is unclear. The length of the CDR3 is 15 residues. The V gene lost 2 bases and the J gene lost 0 bases, with 8 bases spanning the gap. Germline loops: CDR1 MNHEY, CDR2 SVGEGT. CDR3 sequence: CASSYEVDSNQPQHF. CDR3 DNA: TGTGCCAGCAGTTACGAGGTCGATAGCAATCAGCCCCAGCATTTT.

The rearrangement joins TRBV11-2 to TRBJ2-1; TRBD2 matches at 8 bases. The CDR3 is made up of 15 amino acids. Losses at the gene ends were 3 bases for V and 5 bases for J; bases not matched to a gene: 6. CDR1 SGHAT and CDR2 FQNNGV come from the germline V gene. For the CDR3, the DNA is TGTGCCAGCAGCTTCTCCGGGACTAGTGACAATGAGCAGTTCTTC. Translation: CASSFSGTSDNEQFF. Based on the CDR3 plus reference TRBV11-2 and TRBJ2-1, the full variable domain is EAGVAQSPRYKIIEKRQSVAFWCNPISGHATLYWYQQILGQGPKLLIQFQNNGVVDDSQLPKDRFSAERLKGVDSTLKIQPAKLEDSAVYLCASSFSGTSDNEQFFGPGTRLTVL.

The chain carries TRBV19 and TRBJ1-5; D might be TRBD1 (5 bases). V was trimmed by 4 bases and J by 4 bases, leaving 11 bases between them. The CDR3 extends over 14 amino acids. Germline lookup yields CDR1 LNHDA and CDR2 SQIVND (reference sequence). The CDR3 DNA is TGTGCCAGTAGTACCGACAGAACTAATCAGCCCCAGCATTTT. Amino acids: CASSTDRTNQPQHF.

The chain joins TRBV6-5 to TRBJ2-5; TRBD2 is a possible D gene (7 bases). The V and J ends lost 0 bases and 1 base respectively, with 15 bases between them. Germline assignment: CDR1 MNHEY and CDR2 SVGAGI. The CDR3 sequence is 17 residues long. The CDR3 region has the DNA TGTGCCAGCAGTTACTCTGGCAGGGGAGGGTCCCAAGAGACCCAGTACTTC. It codes for CASSYSGRGGSQETQYF.

The rearrangement links TRBV20-1 to TRBJ2-1; D call uncertain. Trimming shortened V by 6 bases and J by 8 bases, and 17 bases separated the two germline ends. The CDR3 covers 13 residues. The germline CDR1 and CDR2 sequences are DFQATT and SNEGSKA (reference sequence). CDR3 protein: CSAGGSLADEQFF. The CDR3 DNA follows: TGCAGTGCCGGCGGCAGCCTGGCGGATGAGCAGTTCTTC.

This clonotype was seen a handful of times. This rearrangement joins TRBV5-6 to TRBJ1-5, with TRBD1 identical over 9 bases. The CDR3 has 15 residues. Germline CDR1 and CDR2: SGHDT and YYEEEE. V dropped 1 base and J dropped 2; count of bases not matched to a gene: 1. This chain's CDR3 is CASSLWDRGNQPQHF. The CDR3, as DNA: TGTGCCAGCAGCTTGTGGGACAGGGGCAATCAGCCCCAGCATTTT.

The chain recombines TRBV19 with TRBJ1-1; D is perhaps TRBD1 (5 bases). Germline V gene sequence: CDR1 LNHDA, CDR2 SQIVND (reference sequence). The CDR3 runs to 14 residues. The V gene lost 7 bases and the J gene lost 5 bases, with 17 bases spanning the gap. In nucleotides, the CDR3 is TGTGCCAGTACCTATCTCGGGGGTAGGACTGAAGCTTTCTTT. It codes for CASTYLGGRTEAFF.

This clonotype has only a few counts. The rearrangement uses TRBV20-1 and TRBJ2-1; D is uncertain. Between the trimmed V and J ends, which lost 7 bases and 2 bases, there was a span of 9 bases. The CDR3 contains 12 residues. Germline assignment: CDR1 DFQATT and CDR2 SNEGSKA (reference sequence). DNA for the CDR3: TGCAGTGTCGTGGGGACCTACAATGAGCAGTTCTTC. Protein sequence: CSVVGTYNEQFF.

The V and J genes are TRBV20-1 and TRBJ2-2; perhaps TRBD2 as D (6 bases). Germline CDR1 DFQATT, CDR2 SNEGSKA (reference sequence). Between the trimmed V and J ends, which lost 7 bases and 0 bases, there was a span of 15 bases. This CDR3 has 15 residues. The DNA for the CDR3 is TGCAGTGTCTCCCGTGGGACTTCGAACACCGGGGAGCTGTTTTTT. This gives the protein CSVSRGTSNTGELFF.

J is TRBJ2-2 and V is TRBV29-1; the match to TRBD2 covers 8 bases. V lost 7 bases to trimming and J lost 4 bases; unmatched junction nucleotides: 5. This CDR3 region has 13 residues. Germline V lookup: CDR1 SQVTM, CDR2 ANQGSEA. CDR3 amino acids: CSAGRGGTGELFF. Here the CDR3 DNA reads TGCAGCGCGGGACGGGGGGGCACCGGGGAGCTGTTTTTT.

V gene TRBV25-1 combines with J gene TRBJ2-7; D is unresolved. V gave up 0 bases and J gave up 3 bases, with 15 bases separating them. The length of the CDR3 is 16 residues. CDR1 and CDR2 (germline): MGHDK, SYGVNS. The DNA of the CDR3 is TGTGCCAGCAGTGAATACGGGTCTAGAATGAACTACGAGCAGTACTTC. As protein: CASSEYGSRMNYEQYF.

J is TRBJ1-4 and V is TRBV12-3 or TRBV12-4, with D possibly TRBD1 on 6 matching bases. The CDR3 totals 14 residues. V lost 5 bases and J lost 8, with 15 bases in between. The CDR3 DNA reads as TGTGCCAGCAGTCTACAGGGAAGCTACGAAAAACTGTTTTTT. It encodes CASSLQGSYEKLFF.

J is TRBJ2-7 and V is TRBV20-1, with 9 bases identical to TRBD1. V lost 5 bases, J lost 8 bases, and 13 bases stayed unmatched. Germline values: CDR1 DFQATT, CDR2 SNEGSKA (reference sequence). The CDR3 consists of 14 residues. The chain's CDR3 is CSAQQGAGNTKQYF. CDR3 nucleotides: TGCAGTGCTCAACAGGGGGCGGGGAATACGAAGCAGTACTTC.

The chain employs TRBV7-9 and TRBJ2-7; 11 bases map to TRBD2. V trimming: 4 bases; J trimming: 4 bases; junction bases outside the gene matches: 6. Germline V gene sequence: CDR1 SEHNR, CDR2 FQNEAQ (reference sequence). The CDR3 is 15 amino acids. The DNA of the CDR3 is TGTGCCAGCAGCTACACCGGGACTAGCGGATACGAGCAGTACTTC. Translated: CASSYTGTSGYEQYF. Supplemented by reference TRBV7-9 and TRBJ2-7, the full variable domain reads DTGVSQNPRHKITKRGQNVTFRCDPISEHNRLYWYRQTLGQGPEFLTYFQNEAQLEKSRLLSDRFSAERPKGSFSTLEIQRTEQGDSAMYLCASSYTGTSGYEQYFGPGTRLTVT.

CDR3 region: CSARDDGVTGVNTEAFF. CDR3 coding DNA: TGCAGTGCTAGAGATGACGGGGTGACAGGGGTGAACACTGAAGCTTTCTTT. The gene calls are TRBV20-1 and TRBJ1-1; 8 nucleotides match TRBD1. The V gene end was trimmed by 0 bases and the J gene end by 0 bases; junction bases not matched to a gene: 9. Germline V gives CDR1 DFQATT, CDR2 SNEGSKA (reference sequence). This CDR3 is built from 17 residues.

A few counts support this clonotype. The rearrangement links TRBV7-9 to TRBJ1-2; possible D gene TRBD1, 5 bases. Germline V gives CDR1 SEHNR, CDR2 FQNEAQ (reference sequence). The length of the CDR3 is 14 residues. V lost 5 bases, J lost 2 bases, and 12 bases lay in between. This CDR3 is CASSGGDENYGYTF. CDR3 in DNA: TGTGCCAGCAGCGGAGGGGATGAGAACTATGGCTACACCTTC.

The rearrangement links TRBV5-6 to TRBJ1-6; 11 nucleotides match TRBD1. The germline V gene encodes CDR1 SGHDT and CDR2 YYEEEE. The CDR3 is 16 residues long. With 4 bases clipped from V and 7 bases from J, the junction kept 7 bases outside the gene matches. This CDR3 reads CASSRPGDRGNSPLHF. Written as DNA, the CDR3 is TGTGCCAGCAGCCGGCCAGGGGACAGGGGGAATTCACCCCTCCACTTT.

This clonotype is judged medium-sized. The rearrangement joins TRBV19 to TRBJ1-3; tentatively, D is TRBD1 (5 bases). The CDR3 length is 14 residues. The germline gives CDR1 LNHDA, CDR2 SQIVND (reference sequence). Trimming removed 6 bases at V and 4 bases at J, with 13 bases between. The CDR3 is CASSGTSRGNTIYF. In DNA form, the CDR3 reads TGTGCCAGTAGCGGGACCTCGAGAGGAAACACCATATATTTT.

In this sample, this clonotype is medium-sized. The genes are TRBV24-1 and TRBJ2-1; D remains ambiguous. CDR1 is KGHDR and CDR2 is SFDVKD in the germline V gene. Trimming pared 4 bases from V and 11 bases from J, leaving 14 bases between. The CDR3 extends over 13 amino acids. CDR3 amino acids: CATSDPLGYQQFF. The CDR3 DNA reads as TGTGCCACCAGTGACCCTCTAGGATATCAGCAGTTCTTC.

This clonotype was counted only a few times. The V gene is TRBV28, the J gene TRBJ1-2, with D possibly TRBD1 on 5 matching bases. The germline V and J ends were trimmed by 8 bases and 1 base, with 11 bases remaining between them. The CDR3 has 13 residues. From germline, CDR1 is MDHEN and CDR2 SYDVKM. The CDR3 DNA reads as TGTGCCAGCGCCGATGGGGGTAACTATGGCTACACCTTC. Translating it yields CASADGGNYGYTF.

This clonotype appeared once. The rearrangement links TRBV5-1 to TRBJ2-1; D is ambiguous. Germline V lookup: CDR1 SGHRS, CDR2 YFSETQ. The CDR3 contains 15 residues. V was trimmed by 0 bases and J by 5 bases, leaving 12 bases between them. The CDR3 sequence: CASSLVVGLDNEQFF. CDR3 nucleotides: TGCGCCAGCAGCTTGGTAGTGGGTTTGGACAATGAGCAGTTCTTC.

This clonotype has just a few counts. Here the CDR3 reads CASSLGLAGGTGELFF. The CDR3 DNA sequence: TGTGCCAGCAGTTTAGGACTAGCGGGGGGCACCGGGGAGCTGTTTTTT. V usage is TRBV27 and J usage is TRBJ2-2; 14 bases map to TRBD2. V lost 2 bases to trimming and J lost 4 bases; unmatched junction nucleotides: 0. CDR1 MNHEY and CDR2 SMNVEV come from the germline V gene (reference sequence). CDR3 size: 16 residues.

The chain couples TRBV6-1 to TRBJ2-1; the D gene is possibly TRBD2 (5 bases). Trimming removed 7 bases from V and 4 bases from J, with 14 bases in between. CDR1 and CDR2 (germline): MNHNS, SASEGT. CDR3 length: 14 amino acids. CDR3 coding DNA: TGTGCCAGCAATCGGGAACTGACATACAATGAGCAGTTCTTC. Translating it yields CASNRELTYNEQFF.

This sequence joins TRBV19 and TRBJ2-5; the D gene is possibly TRBD1 (5 bases). Looked up from germline, CDR1 is LNHDA and CDR2 is SQIVND (reference sequence). This CDR3 is built from 15 residues. Trimming left V 0 bases short and J 3 bases short, with 11 bases between. In nucleotides, the CDR3 is TGTGCCAGTAGTATAGATAACAGGCGAGAAGAGACCCAGTACTTC. Amino acids: CASSIDNRREETQYF.

The rearrangement uses TRBV25-1 and TRBJ1-3; no firm D call. V was cut by 2 bases and J by 1 base, with 12 bases left in between. The V gene's germline CDR1 is MGHDK and CDR2 SYGVNS. CDR3 size: 16 residues. CDR3 in DNA: TGTGCCAGCAGTGAACGGTCAGGTGCGTCTGGAAACACCATATATTTT. It encodes CASSERSGASGNTIYF.

CDR3 DNA: TGTGCCAGCAGGCCGTCGCGGGGGGGCCTTGGGGAGCTGTTTTTT. Translating gives CASRPSRGGLGELFF. The gene calls are TRBV28 and TRBJ2-2; TRBD2 aligns across 9 bases. The CDR3 has 15 amino acids. Germline assignment: CDR1 MDHEN and CDR2 SYDVKM. V trimming: 6 bases; J trimming: 8 bases; junction bases outside the gene matches: 10.

V usage is TRBV7-3 and J usage is TRBJ2-1; unclear D gene. The V end was cut by 5 bases, the J end by 1 base, with 15 bases between. The CDR3 is made up of 16 amino acids. The germline V gene has CDR1 SGHTA and CDR2 FQGTGA. In nucleotides, the CDR3 is TGTGCCAGCAGCCCCCAAGTCGCTCTTTCCTACAATGAGCAGTTCTTC. Protein product: CASSPQVALSYNEQFF.

This clonotype turned up a few times. The chain links TRBV30 to TRBJ2-7, with a weak D call TRBD1 (5 bases). V lost 2 bases and J 7 bases, leaving 12 bases between the germline ends. Looked up from germline, CDR1 is GTSNPN and CDR2 is SVGIG (reference sequence). The CDR3 loop spans 12 amino acids. For the CDR3, the DNA is TGTGCCTGGAGTACCTATGACAGTGAGCAGTACTTC. This sequence encodes CAWSTYDSEQYF.